The following is a T cell receptor beta chain sequence with its context. What it binds is not known. These data come from a study of shared clonotypes between healthy human individuals. Study-level results: On the whole, naive subsets had larger estimated richness than memory subsets had.

CDR1 is DFQATT and CDR2 is SNEGSKA in the germline V gene (reference sequence). V lost 5 bases to trimming and J lost 5 bases, with 9 bases between them. The CDR3 length is 11 residues. There were only Caucasian adults among the donors, and all lived in Nashville, Tennessee. Assay: immunoSEQ multiplex PCR; the TCRdb copy retains only in-frame clones and omits some. The sample has roughly 1,000,000 clones, 75% to 85% seen once. The origin of this receptor is a man younger than 35 in good health. Some clones in this sample may be carry-over from other donors' samples. What was sequenced was memory CD4+ T cells from PBMCs. Subset denoted: CD45RA-negative fraction. The chain has TRBV20-1 and TRBJ1-2, with no clear D. The CDR3 loop is CSALGRYGYTF. The CDR3 bases are TGCAGTGCTTTAGGACGGTATGGCTACACCTTC.